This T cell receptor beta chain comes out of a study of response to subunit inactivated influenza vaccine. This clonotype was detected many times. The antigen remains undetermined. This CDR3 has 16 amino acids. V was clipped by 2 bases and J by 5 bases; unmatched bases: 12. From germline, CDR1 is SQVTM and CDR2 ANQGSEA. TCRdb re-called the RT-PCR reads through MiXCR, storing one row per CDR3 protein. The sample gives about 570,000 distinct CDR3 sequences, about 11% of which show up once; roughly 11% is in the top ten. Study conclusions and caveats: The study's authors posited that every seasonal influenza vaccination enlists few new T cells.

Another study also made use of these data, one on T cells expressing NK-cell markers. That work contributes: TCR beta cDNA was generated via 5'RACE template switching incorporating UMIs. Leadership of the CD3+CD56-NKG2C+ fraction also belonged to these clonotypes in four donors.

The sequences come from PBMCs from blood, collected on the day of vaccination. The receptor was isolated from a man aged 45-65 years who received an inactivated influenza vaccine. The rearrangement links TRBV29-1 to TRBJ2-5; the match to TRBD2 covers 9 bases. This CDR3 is CSVEWREGLIPETQYF. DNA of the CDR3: TGCAGCGTTGAATGGCGGGAGGGCCTTATCCCGGAGACCCAGTACTTC. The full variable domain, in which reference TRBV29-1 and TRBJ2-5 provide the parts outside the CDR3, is SAVISQKPSRDICQRGTSLTIQCQVDSQVTMMFWYRQQPGQSLTLIATANQGSEATYESGFVIDKFPISRPNLTFSTLTVSNMSPEDSSIYLCSVEWREGLIPETQYFGPGTRLLVL.